These 16 T cell receptor beta chains were sequenced from one sample in a study of blood T cell repertoires in COVID-19. Measured with immunoSEQ multiplex PCR; TCRdb has only the in-frame clones, and not every one. The table includes about 260,000 clones, approximately 89% detected once. Sequencing was performed on peripheral blood. These receptors all stem from a man aged 40-49 years who had recovered from COVID-19.

This chain uses TRBV7-3 with TRBJ2-1, with 10 positions matching TRBD2. J lost 0 bases, V lost 2 bases, and 13 bases had no gene match. The CDR3 contains 20 residues. Per germline, CDR1 SGHTA and CDR2 FQGTGA. As DNA, the CDR3 is TGTGCCAGCAGCTTATCACCTAGGGGTAGCGGGAGGAGCTCCTACAATGAGCAGTTCTTC. Its translation: CASSLSPRGSGRSSYNEQFF.

The J gene is TRBJ1-5, the V gene TRBV6-1, with D tentatively TRBD1 (5 bases). Trimming shortened V by 1 base and J by 6 bases, and 7 bases separated the two germline ends. Germline CDR1 reads MNHNS; CDR2 reads SASEGT. The CDR3 runs 13 residues. The CDR3 loop is CASSEGQGQPQHF. The CDR3 coding sequence is TGTGCCAGCAGTGAAGGGCAGGGTCAGCCCCAGCATTTT.

The chain couples TRBV9 to TRBJ2-1; 12 positions agree with TRBD2. Germline CDR1 reads SGDLS; CDR2 reads YYNGEE. There are 16 residues in the CDR3. V lost 2 bases and J lost 6; bases outside the gene matches: 6. CDR3 sequence: CASSVPLAGGSNEQFF. For the CDR3, the DNA is TGTGCCAGCAGCGTTCCTCTAGCGGGAGGGAGCAATGAGCAGTTCTTC.

This chain uses TRBV7-9 with TRBJ1-3; 10 bases align to TRBD1. Germline V gene data show CDR1 as SEHNR and CDR2 as FQNEAQ (reference sequence). V dropped 7 bases and J dropped 4; count of bases not matched to a gene: 16. The CDR3 is 18 amino acids. DNA for the CDR3: TGTGCCAGCACCACCCCTAGGACAGGGGGGGAACCAGGAAACACCATATATTTT. Translation: CASTTPRTGGEPGNTIYF.

This clone was recorded only once. The chain carries TRBV25-1 and TRBJ2-5, with a possible D match to TRBD1 (6 bases). This CDR3 has 12 amino acids. Germline CDR1 MGHDK, CDR2 SYGVNS. The V and J ends lost 10 bases and 0 bases respectively, with 9 bases between them. CDR3 sequence: CATTGYQETQYF. DNA for the CDR3: TGTGCCACCACAGGGTACCAAGAGACCCAGTACTTC.

The chain has TRBV6-4 and TRBJ2-1; 11 bases agree with TRBD2. This CDR3 has 14 amino acids. J was trimmed by 9 bases and V by 4 bases; bases with no gene match: 5. Germline values: CDR1 MRHNA, CDR2 SNTAGT. CDR3 bases: TGTGCCAGCAGTGCCCTAGCGGGAGGAAGTGAGCAGTTCTTC. Residues: CASSALAGGSEQFF.

This chain connects TRBV10-3 to TRBJ2-7, with TRBD2 matching over 10 bases. Germline V gene data show CDR1 as ENHRY and CDR2 as SYGVKD. The CDR3 has 14 residues. Trimming removed 4 bases from V and 3 bases from J; junction bases left unmatched: 3. The CDR3 here is CAISVGLADYEQYF. CDR3 coding DNA: TGTGCCATCAGTGTAGGACTAGCGGACTACGAGCAGTACTTC.

This rearrangement joins TRBV7-9 to TRBJ1-2; 10 bases are shared with TRBD1. The V gene's germline CDR1 is SEHNR and CDR2 FQNEAQ (reference sequence). V gave up 3 bases and J gave up 6 bases; unmatched junction bases: 7. The CDR3 totals 15 residues. CDR3 residues: CASSLGTGAWDGYTF. CDR3 nucleotides: TGTGCCAGCAGCTTGGGGACAGGGGCTTGGGATGGCTACACCTTC.

The V gene is TRBV19, the J gene TRBJ2-5, with a tentative D call TRBD2 (6 bases). Germline V gene sequence: CDR1 LNHDA, CDR2 SQIVND (reference sequence). V lost 5 bases to trimming and J lost 5 bases, with 15 bases between them. CDR3 size: 14 residues. Here the CDR3 reads CASSPTIRGETQYF. The DNA for the CDR3 is TGTGCCAGTAGTCCTACGATCCGGGGGGAGACCCAGTACTTC.

V and J are TRBV10-3 and TRBJ2-7; TRBD2 matches at 10 bases. CDR1 and CDR2 (germline): ENHRY, SYGVKD. The CDR3 length is 13 residues. With 7 bases clipped from V and 4 bases from J, the junction kept 4 bases outside the gene matches. CDR3 nucleotides: TGTGCCATCACCAAGCGGGAGGGGTACGAGCAGTACTTC. This translates into CAITKREGYEQYF.

This chain connects TRBV19 to TRBJ2-1; D is possibly TRBD2 (6 bases). V dropped 6 bases and J dropped 7 bases, with 16 bases sitting between them. There are 14 residues in the CDR3. Germline lookup yields CDR1 LNHDA and CDR2 SQIVND (reference sequence). The CDR3 sequence: CASRFVGGGNEQFF. The DNA of the CDR3 is TGTGCCAGTAGATTCGTGGGAGGAGGAAATGAGCAGTTCTTC.

V and J are TRBV6-6 and TRBJ2-1, with D maybe TRBD2 (5 bases). CDR1 is MNHNY and CDR2 is SVGAGI in the germline V gene (reference sequence). CDR3 length equals 14 residues. Trimming took 0 bases from V and 4 from J, leaving 7 bases between them. CDR3 sequence reads: CASSYSEGYNEQFF. The CDR3 region has the DNA TGTGCCAGCAGTTACTCCGAGGGTTACAATGAGCAGTTCTTC.

The chain employs TRBV7-9 and TRBJ1-2; tentatively, D is TRBD1 (6 bases). CDR1 and CDR2 from the germline V gene are SEHNR and FQNEAQ (reference sequence). V lost 5 bases, J lost 1 base, and 11 bases lay in between. This CDR3 region has 14 residues. The CDR3 reads CASSARDINYGYTF. As DNA, the CDR3 is TGTGCCAGCAGCGCCCGGGACATTAACTATGGCTACACCTTC.

The J gene is TRBJ2-7, the V gene TRBV9, with D tentatively TRBD1 (6 bases). V lost 4 bases and J lost 3, with 14 bases in between. Germline V gene sequence: CDR1 SGDLS, CDR2 YYNGEE. The CDR3 is made up of 14 amino acids. Here the CDR3 reads CASSSRTGSYEQYF. The CDR3 coding sequence is TGTGCCAGCAGCTCCCGTACAGGGAGCTACGAGCAGTACTTC.

This chain links TRBV6-5 with TRBJ2-7, with TRBD2 as a possible D gene (6 bases). Germline-derived CDR1 and CDR2 are MNHEY and SVGAGI. The CDR3 spans 15 residues. The V and J ends lost 0 bases and 3 bases respectively, with 12 bases between them. As DNA, the CDR3 is TGTGCCAGCAGTTACTCCACTAGCTCGGTCTACGAGCAGTACTTC. Translation gives CASSYSTSSVYEQYF.

This rearrangement joins TRBV5-1 to TRBJ2-1; TRBD2 agrees at 12 bases. Germline V gene lookup returns CDR1 SGHRS and CDR2 YFSETQ. This CDR3 is 16 amino acids long. J lost 2 bases, V lost 4 bases, and 4 bases had no gene match. CDR3 amino acids: CASSGGLAGPYNEQFF. DNA for the CDR3: TGCGCCAGCAGCGGGGGACTAGCGGGTCCCTACAATGAGCAGTTCTTC. Drawing the rest from reference TRBV5-1 and TRBJ2-1, the complete variable domain is KAGVTQTPRYLIKTRGQQVTLSCSPISGHRSVSWYQQTPGQGLQFLFEYFSETQRNKGNFPGRFSGRQFSNSRSEMNVSTLELGDSALYLCASSGGLAGPYNEQFFGPGTRLTVL.